Below are 15 T cell receptor beta chains sequenced from a single sample in a study of T cells in severe cutaneous drug reactions. Bulk and single-cell libraries used iRepertoire multiplex PCR with TCR subtype-specific primers. TCRdb re-called the multiplex PCR reads; one entry per CDR3 protein, DNA not given. This table lists more than 1,500 distinct CDR3 sequences. The patients sequenced had a carbamazepine-induced Stevens-Johnson syndrome or toxic epidermal necrolysis reaction. Sequences were obtained from PBMCs. The receptors derive from a human donor with Stevens-Johnson syndrome, a severe cutaneous drug reaction.

Considering frequency, this clonotype is medium-sized (0.01 to 0.1%). The CDR3 region is CASSPAGTYYNEQFF. This rearrangement joins TRBV14 to TRBJ2-1; TCRdb designates TRBD2, a call that cannot be tested without DNA. Germline assignment: CDR1 SGHDN and CDR2 FVKESK. This CDR3 has 15 residues.

Judged by frequency, this clonotype is medium-sized. The V call is TRBV12-3 or TRBV12-4, the J call TRBJ2-7; with no DNA, the TCRdb D assignment of TRBD1 cannot be verified. The CDR3 has 16 residues. This CDR3 reads CASSSNRGQGAYEQYF.

According to its frequency, this clonotype is medium-sized (0.01 to 0.1%). The chain links TRBV10-3 to TRBJ2-5; there is no DNA to check the TCRdb D call of TRBD1. In germline, CDR1 is ENHRY, CDR2 SYGVKD. The CDR3 is 17 amino acids. The CDR3 loop reads CAISEPGGHPARETQYF.

Considering frequency, this clonotype is medium-sized. The rearrangement joins TRBV24-1 to TRBJ2-5; absent DNA, TCRdb's TRBD1 call cannot be checked. CDR1 KGHDR and CDR2 SFDVKD come from the germline V gene. The CDR3 runs 15 residues. The CDR3 region is CATSDTRTGKETQYF.

This clonotype is classed as large by frequency. This chain connects TRBV6-1 to TRBJ2-3. The germline V gene encodes CDR1 MNHNS and CDR2 SASEGT. The CDR3 extends over 13 amino acids. The CDR3: CASSVDLPDTQYF.

Its frequency marks this clonotype as medium-sized. CDR3 protein: CASRGDRNTGELFF. The rearrangement links TRBV7-2 to TRBJ2-2; TCRdb calls TRBD1, which cannot be checked without DNA. The CDR3 length is 14 residues. CDR1 and CDR2 from the germline V gene are SGHTA and FQGNSA.

This clonotype is large by frequency. J is TRBJ1-2 and V is TRBV28; there is no DNA to check the TCRdb D call of TRBD1. Germline V lookup: CDR1 MDHEN, CDR2 SYDVKM. CDR3 length: 15 residues. The CDR3 here is CASSLSGQGIGGYTF.

In terms of frequency, this clonotype is medium-sized. The V and J genes are TRBV3-1 and TRBJ2-6; the D call of TRBD2 rests on TCRdb alone, since no DNA is present to check it. The CDR3 loop spans 18 amino acids. Germline CDR1 reads LGHDT; CDR2 reads YNNKEL (reference sequence). CDR3 protein: CASSLSPSRISGANVLTF.

The chain employs TRBV11-2 and TRBJ2-5; TCRdb selects TRBD2, and the lack of DNA leaves this call unchecked. From germline, CDR1 is SGHAT and CDR2 FQNNGV. CDR3 length: 18 amino acids. The CDR3 sequence: CASSNNTDGRLRSGTQYF.

Judged by frequency, this clonotype is medium-sized. The genes are TRBV4-2 and TRBJ1-4; no DNA is available, so the TRBD1 call from TCRdb remains unchecked. In germline, CDR1 is LGHNA, CDR2 YNFKEQ. The CDR3 is made up of 16 amino acids. CDR3 in amino acids: CASSLNTQGANEKLFF.

This clonotype ranks as medium-sized in terms of frequency. The V call is TRBV7-9, the J call TRBJ2-1; with no DNA, the TCRdb D assignment of TRBD1 cannot be verified. This CDR3 has 14 residues. Germline CDR1 and CDR2: SEHNR and FQNEAQ (reference sequence). The CDR3 region is CASSFRGTYNEQFF.

According to its frequency, this clonotype is large. The rearrangement joins TRBV28 to TRBJ1-3; without DNA, the TCRdb call of TRBD1 cannot be checked. CDR1 and CDR2 (germline): MDHEN, SYDVKM. The CDR3 runs to 16 residues. CDR3 region: CASSLAGTRAGNTIYF.

By frequency, this clonotype is medium-sized. The gene calls are TRBV7-9 and TRBJ2-3; TCRdb proposes TRBD1, but this gene call is untestable without DNA. The germline CDR1 and CDR2 sequences are SEHNR and FQNEAQ (reference sequence). This CDR3 is 14 amino acids long. CDR3 in amino acids: CASSDGQGTDTQYF. Variable domain in full (rest from reference TRBV7-9 and TRBJ2-3): DTGVSQNPRHKITKRGQNVTFRCDPISEHNRLYWYRQTLGQGPEFLTYFQNEAQLEKSRLLSDRFSAERPKGSFSTLEIQRTEQGDSAMYLCASSDGQGTDTQYFGPGTRLTVL.

The V and J genes are TRBV20-1 and TRBJ1-2. Germline V gene lookup returns CDR1 DFQATT and CDR2 SNEGSKA (reference sequence). The CDR3 has 13 amino acids. The CDR3 loop is CSAREGSGPSGTF.

This clonotype shows up as medium-sized by frequency. This chain's CDR3 is CASSPLKAGQETQYF. The chain couples TRBV18 to TRBJ2-5; TCRdb picks TRBD2, but there is no DNA to check that call. CDR1 and CDR2 from the germline V gene are KGHSH and LQKENI. The CDR3 loop spans 15 amino acids.